These 19 T cell receptor beta chains were all obtained from the same sample, sequenced in a study of vaccination and CD4 T cells after COVID-19 (dated 2022 in TCRdb). No antigen has been assigned to these receptors. Receptors were amplified or captured by PCR. Sequencing relied on an Illumina iSeq 100. DNA from cultured CD4+ T cells was subjected to TCR sequencing with the Oncomine TCR Beta short-read assay at the Johns Hopkins FTIC core. TCRdb reprocessed the public reads (quality trimming at Q25 with fastp, clone calling with MiXCR) and kept in-frame beta chains. A single entry per CDR3 protein holds the most common genes and DNA from its merged rows. This sample gives just over 20,000 distinct CDR3 sequences in total; about 40% of them show up just once. The ten largest clones take up just under 3% of the sample. This sample's treatment or condition label indicates: approximately nine-day PBMC culture with coronavirus spike peptide pools or control peptides (ViraFEST assay).

The specimen comprised CD4+ T cells from blood, cultured in vitro, sampled after SARS-CoV-2 vaccination. Receptors originate from a human donor who had recovered from COVID-19.

Only a few counts were recorded for this clonotype. The rearrangement uses TRBV6-1 and TRBJ1-5; D not resolved. The V gene lost 4 bases and the J gene lost 7 bases, with 11 bases spanning the gap. Germline V lookup: CDR1 MNHNS, CDR2 SASEGT. This CDR3 spans 13 amino acids. Here the CDR3 DNA reads TGTGCCAGCAGTGTGTTCCAACTCCAGCCCCAGCATTTT. Amino acid sequence: CASSVFQLQPQHF.

This clonotype was detected a few times. The rearrangement joins TRBV7-8 to TRBJ1-3, with 7 bases lining up with TRBD1. The germline V gene encodes CDR1 SGHVS and CDR2 FQNEAQ. There are 17 residues in the CDR3. Trimming took 5 bases from V and 0 from J; bases not matched to a gene: 10. The CDR3 reads CASSPYRQGISGNTIYF. Here the CDR3 DNA reads TGTGCCAGCAGCCCATACCGACAGGGCATCTCTGGAAACACCATATATTTT.

This clonotype was seen more than once but under ten times. The chain joins TRBV10-3 to TRBJ2-1, with 7 bases matching TRBD1. Germline V CDR1 and CDR2: ENHRY, SYGVKD. The CDR3 consists of 12 residues. J gave up 7 bases and V 6 bases, and 3 bases lay outside the gene matches. The CDR3 loop is CAISSTGNEQFF. The CDR3, as DNA: TGTGCCATCAGCTCGACAGGGAATGAGCAGTTCTTC.

V is TRBV2 and J is TRBJ1-6; no definite D call. This CDR3 spans 15 amino acids. Trimming left V 6 bases short and J 5 bases short, with 14 bases between. Germline V CDR1 and CDR2: SNHLY, FYNNEI. The CDR3 region is CASRGYREDNSPLHF. DNA of the CDR3: TGTGCCAGCAGGGGCTACAGAGAAGATAATTCACCCCTCCACTTT.

The V gene is TRBV7-3, the J gene TRBJ1-2, with TRBD1 identical over 11 bases. Germline V lookup: CDR1 SGHTA, CDR2 FQGTGA. CDR3 length: 15 residues. Trimming at V came to 5 bases and at J to 3 bases, leaving 5 bases not matched to a gene. This CDR3 is CASSPRDRGDYGYTF. CDR3 nucleotide sequence: TGTGCCAGCAGCCCCCGGGACAGGGGGGACTATGGCTACACCTTC.

This clonotype turned up a few times. The CDR3 coding sequence is TGTGCCAGCAGTTACTCGCCCAAGGGTTTTCGCGGCTACACCTTC. Translation gives CASSYSPKGFRGYTF. The chain carries TRBV6-5 and TRBJ1-2; no clear D gene. V lost 0 bases, J lost 8 bases, and 16 bases lay in between. This CDR3 comprises 15 residues. Germline CDR1 is MNHEY and CDR2 is SVGAGI.

The chain has TRBV30 and TRBJ1-3; TRBD1 matches at 7 bases. After removal of 1 base from V and 0 bases from J, the junction contained 0 bases not matched to a gene. CDR1 is GTSNPN and CDR2 is SVGIG in the germline V gene (reference sequence). This CDR3 has 14 residues. This CDR3 reads CAWSDRGSGNTIYF. The CDR3 region has the DNA TGTGCCTGGAGTGACAGGGGCTCTGGAAACACCATATATTTT.

The genes are TRBV10-3 and TRBJ2-2; perhaps TRBD2 as D (6 bases). Trimming pared 11 bases from V and 5 bases from J, leaving 21 bases between. CDR3 length: 15 amino acids. CDR1 and CDR2 from the germline V gene are ENHRY and SYGVKD. In DNA, the CDR3 is TGTGCCTCACAAGTAACAGGCGGGGAGACCGGGGAGCTGTTTTTT. The encoded protein is CASQVTGGETGELFF.

The chain is built from TRBV6-1 and TRBJ2-5; 10 nucleotides line up with TRBD2. Trimming cost V 2 bases and J 5 bases; bases outside gene matches: 8. The CDR3 loop spans 16 amino acids. CDR1 is MNHNS and CDR2 is SASEGT in the germline V gene. Here the CDR3 DNA reads TGTGCCAGCAGTGAACTAGCGGGGGCCCTTCACGAGACCCAGTACTTC. It translates to CASSELAGALHETQYF.

In this sample, this clonotype turned up a few times. The rearrangement links TRBV15 to TRBJ2-6; TRBD2 is a possible D gene (6 bases). The V end lost 1 base, the J end lost 3 bases, and 13 bases lay between the germline ends. CDR1 is LNHNV and CDR2 is YYDKDF in the germline V gene (reference sequence). The CDR3 is 17 amino acids. The CDR3 reads CATSRGGLKDGANVLTF. CDR3 DNA sequence: TGTGCCACCAGCAGAGGAGGACTAAAGGATGGGGCCAACGTCCTGACTTTC. Filled out from reference TRBV15 and TRBJ2-6, the complete variable domain reads DAMVIQNPRYQVTQFGKPVTLSCSQTLNHNVMYWYQQKSSQAPKLLFHYYDKDFNNEADTPDNFQSRRPNTSFCFLDIRSPGLGDTAMYLCATSRGGLKDGANVLTFGAGSRLTVL.

This clonotype occurred once. The gene calls are TRBV7-2 and TRBJ2-1; 8 bases fit TRBD1. The junction had 6 bases not matched to a gene; V was cut back by 1 base and J by 7 bases. Germline assignment: CDR1 SGHTA and CDR2 FQGNSA. The CDR3 contains 15 residues. In DNA form, the CDR3 reads TGTGCCAGCAGCTTAGTGCCAGGGGGCAGGAATGAGCAGTTCTTC. Translating it yields CASSLVPGGRNEQFF.

This chain uses TRBV7-8 with TRBJ2-1; D perhaps matches TRBD2 (5 bases). Germline CDR1 and CDR2: SGHVS and FQNEAQ. The CDR3 has 15 residues. Trimming left V 5 bases short and J 8 bases short, with 19 bases between. The CDR3 DNA is TGTGCCAGCAGCACTGGACTCCGTCAGGTGGATGAGCAGTTCTTC. This encodes CASSTGLRQVDEQFF.

This clonotype was seen only a few times. V and J are TRBV20-1 and TRBJ2-3; 8 bases match TRBD1. J was trimmed by 5 bases and V by 6 bases; bases with no gene match: 13. The CDR3 is made up of 15 amino acids. Germline V gene lookup returns CDR1 DFQATT and CDR2 SNEGSKA (reference sequence). The CDR3 here is CSAHAGQGAGDTQYF. In DNA, the CDR3 is TGCAGTGCCCATGCCGGACAGGGAGCCGGAGATACGCAGTATTTT.

This clonotype was picked up a small number of times. The chain is built from TRBV19 and TRBJ1-1; D may be TRBD1 (5 bases). The CDR3 has 14 residues. Looked up from germline, CDR1 is LNHDA and CDR2 is SQIVND (reference sequence). V was trimmed by 9 bases and J by 0 bases, leaving 14 bases between them. As DNA, the CDR3 is TGTGCCAGCGGACGGAGGGGCATGAACACTGAAGCTTTCTTT. As protein: CASGRRGMNTEAFF.

This clonotype was counted a few times. This rearrangement joins TRBV6-1 to TRBJ1-5; unclear D gene. The CDR3 consists of 13 residues. Trimming took off 5 bases at V and 0 bases at J, with 5 bases between the two ends. Germline CDR1 reads MNHNS; CDR2 reads SASEGT. The CDR3: CASSSLSNQPQHF. CDR3 sequence (DNA): TGTGCCAGCAGTAGCCTTAGCAATCAGCCCCAGCATTTT.

This chain joins TRBV6-1 and TRBJ1-5; D gene ambiguous. CDR3 length: 12 residues. V lost 10 bases and J 1 base, leaving 8 bases between the germline ends. Germline CDR1 MNHNS, CDR2 SASEGT. This chain's CDR3 is CAIRISNQPQHF. The CDR3 DNA sequence: TGTGCCATCAGGATCAGCAATCAGCCCCAGCATTTT.

This chain connects TRBV19 to TRBJ2-5; D might be TRBD1 (5 bases). Germline V gene lookup returns CDR1 LNHDA and CDR2 SQIVND (reference sequence). The ends were cut back, 0 bases at V and 7 bases at J, with 15 bases in the middle. The CDR3 is made up of 15 amino acids. Here the CDR3 DNA reads TGTGCCAGTAGTATAGATGGACCCTCCCAGGGGACCCAGTACTTC. Translating it yields CASSIDGPSQGTQYF. Complete variable domain (other parts from reference TRBV19 and TRBJ2-5): DGGITQSPKYLFRKEGQNVTLSCEQNLNHDAMYWYRQDPGQGLRLIYYSQIVNDFQKGDIAEGYSVSREKKESFPLTVTSAQKNPTAFYLCASSIDGPSQGTQYFGPGTRLLVL.

This clonotype was detected a few times. The gene calls are TRBV7-9 and TRBJ1-2; D not resolved. The germline V gene has CDR1 SEHNR and CDR2 FQNEAQ (reference sequence). The CDR3 is 13 residues long. V lost 3 bases to trimming and J lost 7 bases, with 12 bases between them. The CDR3 sequence: CASSFRDNLGYTF. CDR3 nucleotide sequence: TGTGCCAGCAGCTTTCGAGACAATCTTGGCTACACCTTC.

This chain connects TRBV7-2 to TRBJ2-1, with 7 bases lining up with TRBD2. CDR1 and CDR2 (germline): SGHTA, FQGNSA. After removal of 5 bases from V and 6 bases from J, the junction contained 7 bases not matched to a gene. This CDR3 has 14 amino acids. CDR3 loop: CASSPRDYSNEQFF. The CDR3 DNA is TGTGCCAGCAGCCCCCGGGACTACTCCAATGAGCAGTTCTTC.